This TCR beta chain is drawn from a study of tumor and adjacent non-tumor tissue in lung cancer. Study details: Patients comprised some eleven adenocarcinoma, a couple of squamous cell carcinoma and 1 small cell lung cancer. Samples averaged roughly 4.2 million productive TCRbeta reads each.

The library came from three nested PCR rounds adapted from ARM-PCR protocols. TCRdb itself ran the multiplex PCR reads through MiXCR, one entry per CDR3 protein. The sample carries some 120,000 distinct CDR3 sequences, around three fifths recorded once. The germline CDR1 and CDR2 sequences are SQVTM and ANQGSEA. Unmatched junction bases numbered 7, after V lost 2 bases and J lost 3 bases. The CDR3 loop spans 15 amino acids. No cell sorting was done before RNA was extracted from the tissue. A remark on this clonotype: This may arise from a read error, as a much more abundant clone is one base away.

Sequencing was performed on lung tumor tissue. The chain has TRBV29-1 and TRBJ2-7, with TRBD2 matching 10 bases. The origin of this receptor is a man younger than 45 with non-small cell lung cancer. CDR3 in DNA: TGCAGCGTTGAATACAGTCTAGCGGGAGTCTACGAGCAGTACTTC. Protein sequence: CSVEYSLAGVYEQYF.